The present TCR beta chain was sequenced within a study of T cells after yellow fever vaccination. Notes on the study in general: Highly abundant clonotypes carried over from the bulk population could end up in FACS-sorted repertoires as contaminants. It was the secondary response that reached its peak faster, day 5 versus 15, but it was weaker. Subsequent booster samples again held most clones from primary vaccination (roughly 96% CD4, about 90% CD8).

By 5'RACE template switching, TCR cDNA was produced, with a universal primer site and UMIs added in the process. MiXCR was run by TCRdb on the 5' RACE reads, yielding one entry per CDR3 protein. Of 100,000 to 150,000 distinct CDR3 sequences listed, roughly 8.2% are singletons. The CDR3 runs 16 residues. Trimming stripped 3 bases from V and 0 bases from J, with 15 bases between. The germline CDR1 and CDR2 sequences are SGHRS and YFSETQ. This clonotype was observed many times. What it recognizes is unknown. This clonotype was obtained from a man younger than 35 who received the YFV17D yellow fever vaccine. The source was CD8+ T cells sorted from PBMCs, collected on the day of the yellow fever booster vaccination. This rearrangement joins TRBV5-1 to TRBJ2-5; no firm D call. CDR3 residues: CASSSTEITYQETQYF. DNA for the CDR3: TGCGCCAGCAGCTCCACAGAAATTACGTACCAAGAGACCCAGTACTTC. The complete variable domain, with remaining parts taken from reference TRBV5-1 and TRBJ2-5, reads KAGVTQTPRYLIKTRGQQVTLSCSPISGHRSVSWYQQTPGQGLQFLFEYFSETQRNKGNFPGRFSGRQFSNSRSEMNVSTLELGDSALYLCASSSTEITYQETQYFGPGTRLLVL.